This T cell receptor beta chain was retrieved from a study of T cell responses to AZD1222 COVID-19 vaccine. Only in-frame clones appear in the TCRdb table, and some are missing; sequencing was by immunoSEQ multiplex PCR. The profile shows roughly 130,000 clones, around nine tenths of them singletons. Concerning this clone itself: Its antigen is not identified.

Germline lookup yields CDR1 MNHEY and CDR2 SMNVEV (reference sequence). CDR3 length equals 13 residues. Trimming cost V 3 bases and J 5 bases, with 8 bases left between them. General study points: A reported finding is that nearly half of spike-specific TCRs target unmutated variant regions. No day 14 peak samples; only post-peak repertoires were characterized. Only a handful of AZD1222 recipients were seropositive at baseline. Among the donors, most were white British and more were female, and clonal diversity was possibly underestimated.

The rearrangement links TRBV27 to TRBJ2-4; tentatively, D is TRBD1 (6 bases). Sequences were derived from peripheral blood, sampled on day 0 of AZD1222 vaccination. The TCR originated in an adult in good health. CDR3 coding DNA: TGTGCCAGCAGTTTGAAGGGGGAAAACATTCAGTACTTC. As protein: CASSLKGENIQYF.